This T cell receptor (beta chain) was sequenced for a study of beta chain features in type 1 diabetes. Overall study results and limits: TCRB CDR3s were moderately but significantly shorter in Type 1 diabetes patients in all four CD4+ subsets.

As every portion of the isolated RNA was reverse transcribed, the sequencing read expressed TCRB transcripts. Produced via immunoSEQ multiplex PCR; TCRdb's table is partial and in-frame only. This table has about 650,000 clones, 9.5% to 15% appearing once. The CDR3 is made up of 15 amino acids. Trimming shortened V by 2 bases and J by 0 bases, and 6 bases separated the two germline ends. CDR1 and CDR2 from the germline V gene are SGDLS and YYNGEE. A remark on this clone: Antigen: not known. Other DNA sequences from this sample encode an identical CDR3 as well.

This clonotype was obtained from a young man with type 1 diabetes. Sequencing used naive CD4+ T cells from blood. This chain joins TRBV9 and TRBJ1-6; no clear D gene. The CDR3 DNA sequence: TGTGCCAGCAGCGTGGAGAGCTCCTATAATTCACCCCTCCACTTT. It translates to CASSVESSYNSPLHF.